This T cell receptor beta chain appears in the sequencing data of a study of cytomegalovirus exposure and HLA in healthy donors. Study-wide results and caveats: Among immune exposure information, only CMV serostatus was available.

The length of the CDR3 is 13 residues. V shed 7 bases and J shed 1 base, with 8 bases lying between them. Germline loops: CDR1 SGHRS, CDR2 YFSETQ. As concerns this clone: Its antigen remains unidentified.

The PCR ran on 60 Vbeta and 13 Jbeta primers. Original processing notes: Per a later analysis, the number of unique TCR beta chains was approximately 73 million, of which about 10 million were shared. The data were produced by immunoSEQ multiplex PCR, yet TCRdb's version contains in-frame clones alone and is incomplete. V, J and clone size are taken as reported in that table, and D and trimming were inferred from the DNA itself. The sample contains 120,000 or so clones, roughly 83% of which appear only once. Sequenced sample: PBMCs. The rearrangement links TRBV5-1 to TRBJ2-2, with D possibly being TRBD1 (5 bases). The source of this sequence is a man in his late teens or twenties in good health and CMV-seropositive. The CDR3 coding sequence is TGCGCCAGCGGCGGACAGAACACCGGGGAGCTGTTTTTT. Translation: CASGGQNTGELFF.